One sample yielded the 12 T cell receptor beta chains listed below, sequenced in a study of tumor-infiltrating lymphocytes in primary liver carcinoma. TCR beta cDNA was made from roughly 500 ng total RNA with a constant-region primer. Libraries for TCR beta were built through three nested multiplex PCR rounds, which together made up a slightly modified ARM-PCR procedure. TRBV1-TRBV30 forward primers and a C-beta reverse primer were used in the first two PCR rounds, which each ran for 9 to 10 cycles. TCRdb used MiXCR to reprocess the multiplex PCR reads, holding one entry per CDR3 protein. The repertoire holds roughly 330,000 distinct CDR3 sequences, about 65% seen once, with about 6.1% in the top ten. In addition to blood RNA drawn from unsorted whole blood, germline DNA was extracted. The sequencing input was peripheral blood. Every receptor here comes from a man aged 40-49 years with primary liver carcinoma and hepatitis B virus infection.

As for this clonotype: The junction departs from germline at one end; a sequencing error may be responsible. J is TRBJ1-1 and V is TRBV11-2; the D is unclear. The CDR3 has 14 residues. Per the germline V gene, CDR1 is SGHAT and CDR2 is FQNNGV. CDR3 amino acids: CASNLGSANTEAFF. CDR3 DNA sequence: TGTGCCAGCAACTTAGGGTCGGCGAACACAGAAGCTTTCTTT. Combining the CDR3 with reference TRBV11-2 and TRBJ1-1 gives the whole variable domain EAGVAQSPRYKIIEKRQSVAFWCNPISGHATLYWYQQILGQGPKLLIQFQNNGVVDDSQLPKDRFSAERLKGVDSTLKIQPAKLEDSAVYLCASNLGSANTEAFFGQGTRLTVV.

The table lists this clonotype with a few counts. The chain uses TRBV5-1 and TRBJ1-1; D remains unclear. Trimming shortened V by 4 bases and J by 6 bases, and 16 bases separated the two germline ends. The CDR3 spans 14 residues. Germline V CDR1 and CDR2: SGHRS, YFSETQ. CDR3 amino acids: CASSPGPVVPEAFF. The CDR3 DNA reads as TGCGCCAGCAGCCCCGGACCGGTCGTCCCTGAAGCTTTCTTT.

To note about this clonotype: The germline gene is not matched at one end of the junction; a read error may be the cause. This chain uses TRBV4-1 with TRBJ2-1; tentative D call: TRBD1 (6 bases). Germline V gene lookup returns CDR1 MGHRA and CDR2 YSYEKL. The CDR3 spans 15 residues. CDR3 DNA: TGCGCCAGCAACCAAGTGGGACAACTCTACGATGAGCAGTTCTTC. It translates to CASNQVGQLYDEQFF.

The V call is TRBV5-6, the J call TRBJ2-1; tentatively, D is TRBD2 (5 bases). CDR1 and CDR2 from the germline V gene are SGHDT and YYEEEE. V gave up 0 bases and J gave up 6 bases, with 16 bases separating them. The CDR3 spans 16 residues. The CDR3 nucleotides are TGTGCCAGCAGCTTGGTGGGTGGGAGTGGCCTCAATGAGCAGTTCTTC. Its translation is CASSLVGGSGLNEQFF.

Of note for this clonotype: One end of the junction varies from germline; a read error may be responsible. The chain couples TRBV28 to TRBJ2-7; D is tentatively TRBD1 or TRBD2 (6 bases each). This CDR3 is 15 amino acids long. Germline V CDR1 and CDR2: MDHEN, SYDVKM. This chain's CDR3 is CDSSVGGHGPYEQYF. The CDR3 coding sequence is TGTGACAGCAGTGTCGGGGGACATGGGCCCTACGAGCAGTACTTC.

As regards this clonotype: Because the CDR3 is missing its conserved closing phenylalanine or tryptophan, this is likely a read error. The V and J genes are TRBV11-2 and TRBJ2-7, with 10 bases identical to TRBD1. V trimming: 6 bases; J trimming: 6 bases; junction bases outside the gene matches: 11. The CDR3 runs 15 residues. The germline V gene has CDR1 SGHAT and CDR2 FQNNGV. Here the CDR3 reads CASSSDRGSEGEQYL. The CDR3 coding sequence is TGTGCCAGCAGTTCGGACAGGGGGAGTGAGGGCGAGCAGTACCTC.

This clonotype was detected a few times. The V call is TRBV12-3 or TRBV12-4, the J call TRBJ1-4; no clear D. Trimming removed 2 bases at V and 14 bases at J, with 18 bases between. The length of the CDR3 is 14 residues. CDR3 DNA sequence: TGTGCCAGCAGTTTACCGGGCGGAGCCCCAGCCCTGTTTTTT. This encodes CASSLPGGAPALFF.

Comments on this clonotype: This could be a read error, since a much larger clone is one nucleotide away. CDR3 amino acids: CASSQDPGQPQETQYF. CDR3 nucleotides: TGTGCCAGCAGCCAAGACCCGGGACAGCCGCAAGAGACCCAGTACTTC. J is TRBJ2-5 and V is TRBV4-2; 7 nucleotides agree with TRBD1. Trimming removed 0 bases from V and 2 bases from J; junction bases left unmatched: 6. Germline loops: CDR1 LGHNA, CDR2 YNFKEQ. There are 16 residues in the CDR3.

This clonotype was detected ten times or more. This chain links TRBV6-1 with TRBJ2-7; D unresolved. From germline, CDR1 is MNHNS and CDR2 SASEGT. The CDR3 contains 13 residues. V lost 4 bases and J lost 4, with 11 bases in between. The CDR3 DNA reads as TGTGCCAGCAGTGTCGAGAGGAAATACGAGCAGTACTTC. Amino acids: CASSVERKYEQYF.

The rearrangement joins TRBV7-9 to TRBJ2-7, with 8 bases identical to TRBD1. J was trimmed by 7 bases and V by 11 bases; bases with no gene match: 7. Germline V CDR1 and CDR2: SEHNR, FQNEAQ (reference sequence). The CDR3 consists of 11 residues. The DNA of the CDR3 is TGTGCCGGGGACAGGTTAGGAGAGCAGTACTTC. As protein: CAGDRLGEQYF.

CDR3 nucleotide sequence: TGTGCCAGCAGCTCAAGACAGAATGCAGGGCCCCAGCATTTT. It codes for CASSSRQNAGPQHF. V usage is TRBV11-2 and J usage is TRBJ1-5; perhaps TRBD1 as D (5 bases). Trimming stripped 4 bases from V and 9 bases from J, with 16 bases between. This CDR3 has 14 residues. Germline lookup yields CDR1 SGHAT and CDR2 FQNNGV.

On this clonotype itself: A much larger clone lies one base from this, so it may be a read error. The chain combines TRBV6-5 with TRBJ2-7; TRBD1 matches at 8 bases. This CDR3 comprises 14 residues. CDR1 is MNHEY and CDR2 is SVGAGI in the germline V gene. The junction had 8 bases not matched to a gene; V was cut back by 4 bases and J by 6 bases. Here the CDR3 DNA reads TGTGCCAGCAGTTTCGACAGGGGACGAATCGAGCAGTACTTC. Encoded protein: CASSFDRGRIEQYF.